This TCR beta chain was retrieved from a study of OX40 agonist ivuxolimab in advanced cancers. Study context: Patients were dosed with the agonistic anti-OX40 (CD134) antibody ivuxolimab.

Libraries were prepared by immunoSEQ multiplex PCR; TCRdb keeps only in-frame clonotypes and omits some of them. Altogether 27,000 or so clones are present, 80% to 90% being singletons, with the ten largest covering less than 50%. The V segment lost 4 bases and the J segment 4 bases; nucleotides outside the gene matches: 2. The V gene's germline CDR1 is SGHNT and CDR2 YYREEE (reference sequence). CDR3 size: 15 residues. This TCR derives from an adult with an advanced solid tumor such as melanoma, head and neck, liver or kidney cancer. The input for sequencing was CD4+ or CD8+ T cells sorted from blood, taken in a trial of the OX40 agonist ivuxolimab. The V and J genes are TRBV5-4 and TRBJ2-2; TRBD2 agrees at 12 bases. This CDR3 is CASSMTSGGTGELFF. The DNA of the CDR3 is TGTGCCAGCAGCATGACTAGCGGGGGCACCGGGGAGCTGTTTTTT.